One sample yielded the 30 T cell receptor beta chains listed below, sequenced in a study of OX40 agonist ivuxolimab in advanced cancers. Assay used: immunoSEQ multiplex PCR; TCRdb lists only in-frame clones, some missing. The sample shows approximately 28,000 clones, around 86% of them seen only once. The sample was CD4+ or CD8+ T cells sorted from blood, taken in a trial of the OX40 agonist ivuxolimab. The source is an adult with an advanced solid tumor such as melanoma, head and neck, liver or kidney cancer.

The chain joins TRBV7-8 to TRBJ1-1; D is unclear. Germline loops: CDR1 SGHVS, CDR2 FQNEAQ. There are 15 residues in the CDR3. The germline V and J ends were trimmed by 2 bases and 4 bases, with 14 bases remaining between them. CDR3 in DNA: TGTGCCAGCAGCTTATTGGCCCGGTCCTTCACTGAAGCTTTCTTT. Amino acids: CASSLLARSFTEAFF.

As concerns this clone: At one end the junction does not follow the germline gene, possibly because of a read error. The CDR3 region is CASNLGLGRDVNEKLFF. The CDR3 nucleotides read TGTGCCAGCAACTTAGGCCTTGGCAGAGACGTTAATGAAAAACTGTTTTTT. J is TRBJ1-4 and V is TRBV11-2; D uncertain. This CDR3 contains 17 residues. CDR1 SGHAT and CDR2 FQNNGV come from the germline V gene.

The V and J genes are TRBV9 and TRBJ2-7; no clear D. The germline gives CDR1 SGDLS, CDR2 YYNGEE. The germline V and J ends were trimmed by 0 bases and 7 bases, with 11 bases remaining between them. This CDR3 has 13 residues. The DNA of the CDR3 is TGTGCCAGCAGCGTAGACCCCGTGAAGGAGCAGTACTTC. Residues: CASSVDPVKEQYF.

The chain employs TRBV5-8 and TRBJ2-7; D is uncertain. V lost 1 base to trimming and J lost 3 bases, with 5 bases between them. Germline lookup yields CDR1 SGHTS and CDR2 YDEGEE. The CDR3 extends over 12 amino acids. CDR3 residues: CASSLRLYEQYF. Here the CDR3 DNA reads TGTGCCAGCAGCTTGCGTCTCTACGAGCAGTACTTC. The entire variable domain, with the rest obtained from reference TRBV5-8 and TRBJ2-7, is as follows: EAGVTQSPTHLIKTRGQQATLRCSPISGHTSVYWYQQALGLGLQFLLWYDEGEERNRGNFPPRFSGRQFPNYSSELNVNALELEDSALYLCASSLRLYEQYFGPGTRLTVT.

In regard to this clone: Additional DNA sequences in this sample encode the identical CDR3. The chain is built from TRBV7-2 and TRBJ2-2; 15 bases are a match to TRBD2. V shed 4 bases, J shed 4 bases, and the junction held 1 base outside the gene matches. The germline V gene has CDR1 SGHTA and CDR2 FQGNSA. The CDR3 contains 16 residues. CDR3 DNA: TGTGCCAGCAGCTGGACTAGCGGGAGGGCCACCGGGGAGCTGTTTTTT. It codes for CASSWTSGRATGELFF.

The chain couples TRBV28 to TRBJ2-1, with TRBD2 matching 14 bases. Germline values: CDR1 MDHEN, CDR2 SYDVKM. Trimming at V came to 5 bases and at J to 7 bases, leaving 7 bases not matched to a gene. The CDR3 is 16 residues long. CDR3 residues: CASSAWTSGRSNEQFF. The CDR3 nucleotides read TGTGCCAGCAGTGCCTGGACTAGCGGGAGGAGTAATGAGCAGTTCTTC.

This chain links TRBV20-1 with TRBJ1-5, with D possibly being TRBD1 (5 bases). The germline V gene encodes CDR1 DFQATT and CDR2 SNEGSKA (reference sequence). This CDR3 has 11 residues. Deletions cut 3 bases from V and 5 bases from J, with 5 bases between. The CDR3 nucleotides read TGCAGTGCTAGGGGACATCAGCCCCAGCATTTT. Its translation is CSARGHQPQHF.

The genes are TRBV6-1 and TRBJ2-7; 8 nucleotides match TRBD1. The germline V gene has CDR1 MNHNS and CDR2 SASEGT. The CDR3 totals 15 residues. The J segment lost 2 bases and the V segment lost 4 bases, leaving 7 bases of the junction unmatched. CDR3: CASSGRTGLPYEQYF. The CDR3, as DNA: TGTGCCAGCAGTGGCCGGACAGGGCTCCCCTACGAGCAGTACTTC.

This clone was seen a single time. The CDR3 nucleotides are TGTGCCAGCAGCTTAAGGGGGGACACTGAAGCTTTCTTT. It specifies CASSLRGDTEAFF. The V call is TRBV7-9, the J call TRBJ1-1, with a weak D call TRBD1 (6 bases). The CDR3 has 13 residues. Trimming left V 2 bases short and J 3 bases short, with 7 bases between. Germline lookup yields CDR1 SEHNR and CDR2 FQNEAQ (reference sequence).

This clone occurred a few times. The chain recombines TRBV6-4 with TRBJ2-3; D possibly corresponds to TRBD2 (5 bases). Germline V gene data show CDR1 as MRHNA and CDR2 as SNTAGT. The CDR3 has 13 residues. Trimming removed 10 bases from V and 4 bases from J, with 15 bases in between. CDR3 in DNA: TGTGCCACCAGCCGTGAGGAGGCAGATACGCAGTATTTT. This translates into CATSREEADTQYF.

The chain employs TRBV11-3 and TRBJ2-4, with TRBD1 as a possible D gene (6 bases). Germline assignment: CDR1 SGHNT and CDR2 YENEEA. Trimming took 0 bases from V and 3 from J, leaving 15 bases between them. CDR3 length equals 17 residues. CDR3 in amino acids: CASSLDRLGDNKNIQYF. The CDR3 DNA reads as TGTGCCAGCAGCTTAGATCGTTTGGGGGACAACAAAAACATTCAGTACTTC.

This clone was picked up a small number of times. The V call is TRBV7-6, the J call TRBJ2-1; TRBD2 matches 14 bases. The CDR3 sequence is 18 residues long. Germline lookup yields CDR1 SGHVS and CDR2 FNYEAQ. The V gene end was trimmed by 5 bases and the J gene end by 5 bases; junction bases not matched to a gene: 11. The chain's CDR3 is CASSPGLAGGVANNEQFF. CDR3 DNA: TGTGCCAGCAGCCCAGGACTAGCGGGAGGCGTTGCTAACAATGAGCAGTTCTTC.

The rearrangement uses TRBV5-4 and TRBJ2-5; D possibly corresponds to TRBD2 (6 bases). Trimming removed 3 bases at V and 1 base at J, with 25 bases between. Per germline, CDR1 SGHNT and CDR2 YYREEE (reference sequence). The CDR3 contains 19 residues. Here the CDR3 DNA reads TGTGCCAGCAGCTCGGGCCCGGAATTTGAGCGGGCTATCCAAGAGACCCAGTACTTC. The encoded protein is CASSSGPEFERAIQETQYF. Together with reference TRBV5-4 and TRBJ2-5, the CDR3 gives the full variable domain: ETGVTQSPTHLIKTRGQQVTLRCSSQSGHNTVSWYQQALGQGPQFIFQYYREEENGRGNFPPRFSGLQFPNYSSELNVNALELDDSALYLCASSSGPEFERAIQETQYFGPGTRLLVL.

This clone appeared a few times. The rearrangement links TRBV6-5 to TRBJ2-7, with TRBD1 identical over 7 bases. The V and J ends lost 2 bases and 5 bases, in that order; junction bases with no gene match: 6. CDR1 is MNHEY and CDR2 is SVGAGI in the germline V gene. This CDR3 contains 14 residues. CDR3 residues: CASSYGQGVNEQYF. The CDR3 DNA reads as TGTGCCAGCAGTTACGGGCAGGGGGTCAACGAGCAGTACTTC.

Details on this clone: Its ends do not fully match the called genes, so a read error is possible. The chain uses TRBV11-2 and TRBJ2-7; D not resolved. Germline CDR1 is SGHAT and CDR2 is FQNNGV. The CDR3 has 13 residues. In nucleotides, the CDR3 is TGCGCCAGCAGCCTTCAGAACCGGGACGAGCAGTACTTC. It codes for CASSLQNRDEQYF. The full variable domain, in which reference TRBV11-2 and TRBJ2-7 provide the parts outside the CDR3, is EAGVAQSPRYKIIEKRQSVAFWCNPISGHATLYWYQQILGQGPKLLIQFQNNGVVDDSQLPKDRFSAERLKGVDSTLKIQPAKLEDSAVYLCASSLQNRDEQYFGPGTRLTVT.

The CDR3 DNA reads as TGTGCCAGCAGTGATGCAGGGGTGGAGACCCAGTACTTC. Protein: CASSDAGVETQYF. J is TRBJ2-5 and V is TRBV6-5; D perhaps matches TRBD1 (6 bases). Deletions cut 5 bases from V and 5 bases from J, with 12 bases between. Germline CDR1 is MNHEY and CDR2 is SVGAGI. The CDR3 runs 13 residues.

The chain has TRBV9 and TRBJ2-1, with TRBD2 identical over 10 bases. V lost 2 bases to trimming and J lost 4 bases; unmatched junction nucleotides: 3. Germline V CDR1 and CDR2: SGDLS, YYNGEE. The CDR3 is made up of 15 amino acids. DNA of the CDR3: TGTGCCAGCAGCGTCGGGACTAGCGAATACAATGAGCAGTTCTTC. This codes for CASSVGTSEYNEQFF.

This clone has a single count. The gene calls are TRBV5-8 and TRBJ2-1; 8 bases line up with TRBD2. The CDR3 contains 11 residues. With V trimmed by 7 bases and J by 10 bases, 4 bases remained unmatched. Germline CDR1 is SGHTS and CDR2 is YDEGEE. CDR3 bases: TGTGCCAGCTTCGGCGGGGGGGAGCAGTTCTTC. Protein: CASFGGGEQFF.

J is TRBJ2-7 and V is TRBV5-1, with 14 bases aligning to TRBD2. Germline V lookup: CDR1 SGHRS, CDR2 YFSETQ. This CDR3 is 19 amino acids long. V was pared by 0 bases and J by 4 bases, with 12 bases of the junction left unmatched. CDR3 nucleotide sequence: TGCGCCAGCAGCTTGGCGGCGACTAGCGGGAGGGCCCTCGGGTACGAGCAGTACTTC. This encodes CASSLAATSGRALGYEQYF. Supplemented by reference TRBV5-1 and TRBJ2-7, the full variable domain reads KAGVTQTPRYLIKTRGQQVTLSCSPISGHRSVSWYQQTPGQGLQFLFEYFSETQRNKGNFPGRFSGRQFSNSRSEMNVSTLELGDSALYLCASSLAATSGRALGYEQYFGPGTRLTVT.

This clone has only one observation. This rearrangement joins TRBV30 to TRBJ1-2; D unclear. In germline, CDR1 is GTSNPN, CDR2 SVGIG (reference sequence). The CDR3 has 11 residues. Trimming shortened V by 1 base and J by 4 bases, and 4 bases separated the two germline ends. CDR3: CAWSGFYGYTF. For the CDR3, the DNA is TGTGCCTGGAGTGGATTCTATGGCTACACCTTC.

The rearrangement links TRBV5-1 to TRBJ2-5, with 8 bases matching TRBD2. V was clipped by 5 bases and J by 4 bases; unmatched bases: 7. The CDR3 is 14 residues long. Germline CDR1 is SGHRS and CDR2 is YFSETQ. CDR3 nucleotides: TGCGCCAGCAGGGAGCGGGAGAGGGTAGAGACCCAGTACTTC. Residues: CASRERERVETQYF.

This rearrangement joins TRBV10-1 to TRBJ2-2; D call uncertain. Trimming shortened V by 4 bases and J by 0 bases, and 12 bases separated the two germline ends. The CDR3 totals 16 residues. Per the germline V gene, CDR1 is WNHNN and CDR2 is SYGVQD (reference sequence). The CDR3 loop reads CASSVSDRPNTGELFF. CDR3 nucleotides: TGCGCCAGCAGTGTGAGTGACCGTCCGAACACCGGGGAGCTGTTTTTT.

The V and J genes are TRBV28 and TRBJ1-2; a possible D gene is TRBD1 (5 bases). This CDR3 is 15 amino acids long. Germline CDR1 is MDHEN and CDR2 is SYDVKM. Trimming pared 2 bases from V and 7 bases from J, leaving 17 bases between. CDR3 protein: CASSLRKGSGAGYTF. In nucleotides, the CDR3 is TGTGCCAGCAGTTTAAGGAAGGGGAGTGGGGCTGGCTACACCTTC.

As for this clone: Other DNA sequences in this sample translate to the same CDR3. The chain is built from TRBV5-1 and TRBJ2-1; possibly TRBD2 for D (5 bases). V lost 2 bases, J lost 2 bases, and 8 bases lay in between. Germline CDR1 and CDR2: SGHRS and YFSETQ. The CDR3 is 14 amino acids. CDR3 in DNA: TGCGCCAGCAGCTTATCCGGGGCCTACAATGAGCAGTTCTTC. This codes for CASSLSGAYNEQFF.

The genes are TRBV29-1 and TRBJ2-7; TRBD1 agrees at 7 bases. There are 12 residues in the CDR3. Germline V gives CDR1 SQVTM, CDR2 ANQGSEA. Unmatched junction bases numbered 7, after V lost 5 bases and J lost 6 bases. CDR3 loop: CSVPTGMGEQYF. For the CDR3, the DNA is TGCAGCGTTCCGACAGGGATGGGCGAGCAGTACTTC.

The chain joins TRBV7-8 to TRBJ1-5; no clear D gene. Trimming removed 1 base from V and 4 bases from J, with 5 bases in between. This CDR3 spans 13 amino acids. Germline CDR1 reads SGHVS; CDR2 reads FQNEAQ. The CDR3 region has the DNA TGTGCCAGCAGCTTAGAGGTAAATCAGCCCCAGCATTTT. Protein: CASSLEVNQPQHF. Drawing the rest from reference TRBV7-8 and TRBJ1-5, the complete variable domain is GAGVSQSPRYKVAKRGQDVALRCDPISGHVSLFWYQQALGQGPEFLTYFQNEAQLDKSGLPSDRFFAERPEGSVSTLKIQRTQQEDSAVYLCASSLEVNQPQHFGDGTRLSIL.

This clone was counted a single time. The J gene is TRBJ2-5, the V gene TRBV5-5; no clear D gene. V was shortened by 0 bases and J by 5 bases, with 8 bases between the two germline ends. CDR3 length equals 13 residues. Germline V CDR1 and CDR2: SGHKS, YYEKEE (reference sequence). CDR3 region: CASSLGYLETQYF. The CDR3 nucleotides are TGTGCCAGCAGCTTGGGGTATCTCGAGACCCAGTACTTC. Together with reference TRBV5-5 and TRBJ2-5, the CDR3 gives the full variable domain: DAGVTQSPTHLIKTRGQQVTLRCSPISGHKSVSWYQQVLGQGPQFIFQYYEKEERGRGNFPDRFSARQFPNYSSELNVNALLLGDSALYLCASSLGYLETQYFGPGTRLLVL.

The genes are TRBV12-5 and TRBJ2-7, with D unclear. The germline V and J ends were trimmed by 4 bases and 3 bases, with 1 base remaining between them. The CDR3 consists of 10 residues. CDR1 and CDR2 from the germline V gene are LGHNT and FRNRAP. As DNA, the CDR3 is TGTGCTAGTGGTTACTACGAGCAGTACTTC. Amino acid sequence: CASGYYEQYF.

J is TRBJ2-7 and V is TRBV7-9, with TRBD2 identical over 9 bases. The trim removed 5 bases at V and 7 bases at J, leaving 15 bases unmatched. Germline CDR1 SEHNR, CDR2 FQNEAQ (reference sequence). The CDR3 has 16 amino acids. CDR3 sequence reads: CASSPPLAGMSGEQYF. CDR3 DNA sequence: TGTGCCAGCAGCCCTCCTCTAGCGGGAATGTCGGGTGAGCAGTACTTC.

The chain links TRBV5-1 to TRBJ2-3, with TRBD2 matching 7 bases. The CDR3 spans 17 residues. Germline V gene lookup returns CDR1 SGHRS and CDR2 YFSETQ. The ends lost 0 bases at V and 0 bases at J; junction bases unmatched: 7. In nucleotides, the CDR3 is TGCGCCAGCAGCTTGGTGGCTAGCGGAATGAGCACAGATACGCAGTATTTT. It codes for CASSLVASGMSTDTQYF.